The 26 T cell receptor beta chains given below trace back to one sample, sequenced in a study of T cells in women clearing cervical HPV infection. Generated by immunoSEQ multiplex PCR, the TCRdb table keeps only in-frame clones and is missing some. This sample contains under 30,000 clones. Sequenced sample: blood buffy coat. Receptors originate from a woman between 18 and 69 years old with a cervical HPV16 infection that either progressed to CIN3+ or cleared (not recorded which).

On this clone: The read comes to an end 3 residues before the CDR3 does, leaving the germline J gene to fill in the end. V gene TRBV7-9 combines with J gene TRBJ2-1; 7 nucleotides line up with TRBD1. The V segment lost 2 bases and the J segment 8 bases; nucleotides outside the gene matches: 6. The length of the CDR3 is 14 residues. Germline assignment: CDR1 SEHNR and CDR2 FQNEAQ (reference sequence). CDR3 DNA (partial): TGTGCCAGCAGCTTATCAGGGGGACGGGATGAG. Translated, it gives CASSLSGGRDE. The entire CDR3 reads CASSLSGGRDEQFF.

Comment on this clone: The read ends 3 residues shy of where the CDR3 ends; the end is completed using the germline J gene. The chain recombines TRBV5-1 with TRBJ2-2; TRBD2 matches 12 bases. The CDR3 has 16 residues. Trimming at V came to 7 bases and at J to 4 bases, leaving 8 bases not matched to a gene. Germline CDR1 reads SGHRS; CDR2 reads YFSETQ. CDR3 bases read: TGCGCCAGCGCCCTGACTAGCGGGAGTTTCACCGGGGAG. It encodes CASALTSGSFTGE. The entire CDR3 protein reads CASALTSGSFTGELFF.

About this clone itself: With the read ending 3 residues before the CDR3 end, the germline J gene is used to fill in that end. The chain has TRBV10-2 and TRBJ2-7; the match to TRBD2 covers 13 bases. Per the germline V gene, CDR1 is WSHSY and CDR2 is SAAADI. CDR3 size: 18 residues. V shed 0 bases and J 2 bases; nucleotides not matched to a gene: 7. The CDR3 loop is CASSESLAGTSGTYEQYF. The sequenced CDR3 bases are TGCGCCAGCAGTGAGTCGTTGGCAGGGACTAGCGGGACCTACGAG.

The sequenced CDR3 bases are TGTGCCAGCAGCTTATCCCATTCCCCCTACAATGAG. It is translated as CASSLSHSPYNE. The full CDR3 sequence reads CASSLSHSPYNEQFF. V gene TRBV11-2 combines with J gene TRBJ2-1; D gene unclear. The read is 3 residues too short to cover the CDR3 end, so that end is filled in from the germline J gene. Germline V gene lookup returns CDR1 SGHAT and CDR2 FQNNGV. The CDR3 is 15 amino acids. Trimming removed 2 bases from V and 2 bases from J, with 10 bases in between.

As to this clone: The CDR3 goes on 3 residues after the read ends, and that part is filled in from the germline J gene. The gene calls are TRBV5-1 and TRBJ2-1; 10 bases match TRBD2. Germline V CDR1 and CDR2: SGHRS, YFSETQ. The CDR3 runs to 14 residues. The V gene end was trimmed by 5 bases and the J gene end by 6 bases; junction bases not matched to a gene: 5. CDR3 sequence reads: CASRDPSGSNEQFF. The covered CDR3 bases are TGCGCCAGCAGGGACCCTAGCGGGAGCAATGAG.

About this clone itself: The missing CDR3 end, 3 residues past where the read stops, is filled in from the germline J gene. The rearrangement uses TRBV20-1 and TRBJ2-3; 8 bases are shared with TRBD2. The CDR3 sequence is 16 residues long. V lost 6 bases and J lost 4; bases outside the gene matches: 15. Germline V CDR1 and CDR2: DFQATT, SNEGSKA (reference sequence). CDR3 residues: CSAPSLRGAVSDTQYF. The covered CDR3 bases are TGCAGTGCCCCGTCCCTGCGGGGGGCCGTCTCAGATACG.

Concerning this clone: Read sequence stops 3 residues before the CDR3 end, and the germline J gene provides the missing end. The chain employs TRBV4-1 and TRBJ2-3, with 7 positions matching TRBD1. Per the germline V gene, CDR1 is MGHRA and CDR2 is YSYEKL. This CDR3 is 16 amino acids long. Unmatched junction bases numbered 7, after V lost 3 bases and J lost 1 base. The CDR3 protein is CASSQTHRGGTDTQYF. The sequenced part of the CDR3 DNA is TGCGCCAGCAGCCAGACTCACAGGGGCGGCACAGATACG.

With regard to this clone: The read halts 3 residues ahead of the CDR3 end, with the missing end drawn from the germline J gene. Other DNA sequences from this sample encode an identical CDR3 as well. The gene calls are TRBV5-1 and TRBJ2-3; D possibly corresponds to TRBD2 (6 bases). Trimming removed 0 bases from V and 0 bases from J, with 17 bases in between. This CDR3 spans 18 amino acids. CDR1 is SGHRS and CDR2 is YFSETQ in the germline V gene. The CDR3 sequence is CASSLGASGGSSTDTQYF. CDR3 DNA (partial): TGCGCCAGCAGCTTGGGGGCTAGTGGGGGGTCCAGCACAGATACG. Full variable domain (missing parts from reference TRBV5-1 and TRBJ2-3): KAGVTQTPRYLIKTRGQQVTLSCSPISGHRSVSWYQQTPGQGLQFLFEYFSETQRNKGNFPGRFSGRQFSNSRSEMNVSTLELGDSALYLCASSLGASGGSSTDTQYFGPGTRLTVL.

On this clone itself: The read comes to an end 3 residues before the CDR3 does, leaving the germline J gene to fill in the end. V usage is TRBV11-3 and J usage is TRBJ2-7, with D tentatively TRBD1 (5 bases). Trimming removed 3 bases at V and 2 bases at J, with 8 bases between. Germline V gives CDR1 SGHNT, CDR2 YENEEA. There are 13 residues in the CDR3. The CDR3 here is CASSFTGTYEQYF. CDR3 DNA (partial): TGTGCCAGCAGCTTCACAGGTACCTACGAG.

Note on this clone: The read halts 3 residues ahead of the CDR3 end, with the missing end drawn from the germline J gene. This chain connects TRBV7-6 to TRBJ2-7; 9 nucleotides align to TRBD1. J was trimmed by 5 bases and V by 4 bases; bases with no gene match: 3. Germline assignment: CDR1 SGHVS and CDR2 FNYEAQ. The CDR3 spans 13 residues. The CDR3 sequence is CASSWGQGNEQYF. The CDR3 DNA, read in part, is TGTGCCAGCAGCTGGGGACAGGGAAACGAG.

As for this clone: The read ends 3 residues shy of where the CDR3 ends; the end is completed using the germline J gene. The rearrangement links TRBV5-1 to TRBJ2-1; TRBD1 matches 7 bases. The length of the CDR3 is 17 residues. Germline V lookup: CDR1 SGHRS, CDR2 YFSETQ. The junction had 15 bases not matched to a gene; V was cut back by 3 bases and J by 6 bases. The sequenced CDR3 bases are TGCGCCAGCAGCTACACACCCGGGACAGTGAGGGTCAATGAG. This codes for CASSYTPGTVRVNE. The entire CDR3 sequence reads CASSYTPGTVRVNEQFF.

As for this clone: The observed sequence ends 3 residues before the CDR3 terminus, with the missing tail filled in from the germline J gene. J is TRBJ2-2 and V is TRBV5-1, with 13 bases aligning to TRBD2. Germline V gene data show CDR1 as SGHRS and CDR2 as YFSETQ. The CDR3 runs 18 residues. V was clipped by 4 bases and J by 7 bases; unmatched bases: 13. The covered CDR3 bases are TGCGCCAGCAGCCCAGGGACTAGCGGGATCAGAGATCACGGGGAG. Its protein product is CASSPGTSGIRDHGE. The entire CDR3 sequence reads CASSPGTSGIRDHGELFF.

Notes on this clone: The CDR3 is cut off 3 residues early in the read; its end comes from the germline J gene. The V gene is TRBV19, the J gene TRBJ2-1, with 11 positions matching TRBD1. This CDR3 has 14 amino acids. Germline V gene data show CDR1 as LNHDA and CDR2 as SQIVND (reference sequence). The junction had 3 bases not matched to a gene; V was cut back by 8 bases and J by 3 bases. The CDR3 region is CASSGQGVYNEQFF. The part of the CDR3 DNA that was read is TGTGCCAGTTCGGGACAGGGGGTCTACAATGAG. The full variable domain, with the rest looked up from reference TRBV19 and TRBJ2-1, is DGGITQSPKYLFRKEGQNVTLSCEQNLNHDAMYWYRQDPGQGLRLIYYSQIVNDFQKGDIAEGYSVSREKKESFPLTVTSAQKNPTAFYLCASSGQGVYNEQFFGPGTRLTVL.

A remark on this clone: The read ends 3 residues shy of where the CDR3 ends; the end is completed using the germline J gene. This chain connects TRBV2 to TRBJ2-1; 8 nucleotides line up with TRBD2. This CDR3 is built from 14 residues. V trimming: 7 bases; J trimming: 5 bases; junction bases outside the gene matches: 7. The germline gives CDR1 SNHLY, CDR2 FYNNEI. CDR3 DNA, as far as it was read: TGTGCCAGCATTGCCGGGGGGGTAAACAATGAG. This encodes CASIAGGVNNE. The CDR3, in full, reads CASIAGGVNNEQFF.

Comments on this clone: The read ends 3 residues before the CDR3 terminus; that terminus is restored from the germline J gene. The chain recombines TRBV30 with TRBJ1-2; D is possibly TRBD1 (6 bases). From germline, CDR1 is GTSNPN and CDR2 SVGIG (reference sequence). The CDR3 length is 13 residues. V was trimmed by 2 bases and J by 3 bases, leaving 10 bases between them. The CDR3 bases that were read are TGTGCCTGGAGTCCAGGGGAAGACTATGGC. Translated, it gives CAWSPGEDYG. The whole CDR3 sequence reads CAWSPGEDYGYTF.

A remark on this clone: The sequence runs out 3 residues before the end of the CDR3; the remainder is reconstructed from the germline J gene. V is TRBV4-1 and J is TRBJ2-3; D not resolved. The V end was cut by 4 bases, the J end by 0 bases, with 14 bases between. CDR3 length: 16 amino acids. Germline V gene sequence: CDR1 MGHRA, CDR2 YSYEKL. CDR3 sequence reads: CASSPADFPSTDTQYF. CDR3 bases read: TGCGCCAGCAGCCCGGCCGACTTCCCTAGCACAGATACG.

In regard to this clone: The read ends 3 residues before the CDR3 terminus; that terminus is restored from the germline J gene. The chain recombines TRBV6-1 with TRBJ1-2, with D unresolved. The CDR3 sequence is 15 residues long. Germline lookup yields CDR1 MNHNS and CDR2 SASEGT. The sequenced part of the CDR3 DNA is TGTGCCAGCAGTGAAGCGCTTGCACCCCCCTACGAC. Protein product: CASSEALAPPYD. The whole CDR3 sequence reads CASSEALAPPYDYTF.

As to this clone: The CDR3 goes on 3 residues after the read ends, and that part is filled in from the germline J gene. V and J are TRBV12-3 or TRBV12-4 and TRBJ2-1, with a weak D call TRBD2 (6 bases). The V end was cut by 8 bases, the J end by 3 bases, with 17 bases between. The CDR3 contains 15 residues. The CDR3: CASEGTSSIYNEQFF. The covered CDR3 bases are TGTGCCAGCGAGGGAACTAGCTCCATCTACAATGAG.

Comments on this clone: The read finishes 3 residues shy of the CDR3 end, and the germline J gene is used to complete it. This chain links TRBV5-1 with TRBJ1-2; maybe TRBD1 (6 bases). CDR1 SGHRS and CDR2 YFSETQ come from the germline V gene. The CDR3 covers 15 residues. CDR3 in amino acids: CASSLAGGSSGGYTF. CDR3 bases read: TGCGCCAGCAGCTTGGCGGGGGGCTCTTCTGGCGGC.

To note about this clone: One junction end does not reproduce the germline sequence, and a read error may be involved. The read is 3 residues too short to cover the CDR3 end, so that end is filled in from the germline J gene. The chain joins TRBV7-7 to TRBJ2-5, with a weak D call TRBD1 (6 bases). The CDR3 contains 15 residues. Germline CDR1 is SSHAT and CDR2 is FNYEAQ (reference sequence). The sequenced CDR3 bases are TGTGCTAGCAGCTCCCCGACAGGTTCCCAGGAGACC. Translating it yields CASSSPTGSQET. The full CDR3 protein reads CASSSPTGSQETQYF.

In the case of this clone: The CDR3 is cut off 3 residues early in the read; its end comes from the germline J gene. The chain combines TRBV27 with TRBJ1-5, with a weak D call TRBD1 (5 bases). Germline CDR1 is MNHEY and CDR2 is SMNVEV (reference sequence). This CDR3 contains 17 residues. Trimming took off 4 bases at V and 2 bases at J, with 18 bases between the two ends. The covered CDR3 bases are TGTGCCAGCAGTTCACGGGGGTTAGATTTGGGCAATCAGCCC. Protein: CASSSRGLDLGNQP. The full CDR3 is CASSSRGLDLGNQPQHF.

As to this clone: The read terminates 3 residues ahead of where the CDR3 ends, so the germline J gene completes it. This chain links TRBV29-1 with TRBJ1-6; TRBD1 might be the D (5 bases). Germline V gene lookup returns CDR1 SQVTM and CDR2 ANQGSEA. The CDR3 runs to 13 residues. V lost 6 bases and J lost 7, with 13 bases in between. CDR3 residues: CSVGQDQNSPLHF. The covered CDR3 bases are TGCAGCGTGGGGCAGGACCAGAATTCACCC.

Notes on this clone: Read sequence stops 3 residues before the CDR3 end, and the germline J gene provides the missing end. V is TRBV18 and J is TRBJ2-1; 8 bases align to TRBD2. V shed 2 bases, J shed 4 bases, and the junction held 4 bases outside the gene matches. The CDR3 consists of 15 residues. Germline-derived CDR1 and CDR2 are KGHSH and LQKENI. The CDR3 DNA, read in part, is TGTGCCAGCTCACCAATGGGACTAGGATACAATGAG. This translates into CASSPMGLGYNE. The entire CDR3 sequence reads CASSPMGLGYNEQFF.

Turning to this clone: The read is 3 residues too short to cover the CDR3 end, so that end is filled in from the germline J gene. The rearrangement links TRBV5-1 to TRBJ2-2; 7 nucleotides match TRBD1. The CDR3 is made up of 16 amino acids. Trimming removed 8 bases from V and 0 bases from J; junction bases left unmatched: 10. The germline CDR1 and CDR2 sequences are SGHRS and YFSETQ. The CDR3 DNA, read in part, is TGCGCCAGTGACCTGGGACAGTCAGCGAACACCGGGGAG. It encodes CASDLGQSANTGE. The whole CDR3 sequence reads CASDLGQSANTGELFF.

Comments on this clone: The read finishes 3 residues shy of the CDR3 end, and the germline J gene is used to complete it. The chain recombines TRBV19 with TRBJ1-5, with D unclear. Trimming left V 5 bases short and J 3 bases short, with 8 bases between. CDR1 LNHDA and CDR2 SQIVND come from the germline V gene (reference sequence). The CDR3 runs 13 residues. The covered CDR3 bases are TGTGCCAGTAGTGCCAGAAACAATCAGCCC. This codes for CASSARNNQP. The complete CDR3 sequence is CASSARNNQPQHF.

A note on this clone: The sequenced fragment ends 3 residues before the CDR3 boundary, so the rest is inferred from the germline J gene. The V and J genes are TRBV20-1 and TRBJ1-5; D might be TRBD1 (6 bases). V lost 5 bases and J 5 bases, leaving 22 bases between the germline ends. The CDR3 contains 16 residues. Germline loops: CDR1 DFQATT, CDR2 SNEGSKA (reference sequence). The CDR3 is CSAVTLQTGNYQPQHF. The CDR3 DNA, read in part, is TGCAGTGCTGTAACGCTGCAGACAGGCAACTATCAGCCC.